This T cell receptor (beta chain) was identified during a study of human T cells and chemical hapten exposure. Turning to the study itself: Each patient's scalp received weekly diphenylcyclopropenone throughout the approximately 25-week study. Whole-study findings and limits: Large CDR3 similarity clusters arose significantly more often from expanded TCRs than from controls.

On this clonotype itself: Its specificity is unknown.

The CDR3 is made up of 15 amino acids. V lost 1 base to trimming and J lost 4 bases, with 11 bases between them. Per germline, CDR1 SNHLY and CDR2 FYNNEI. The time point: pre-sensitization, week 0. Described treatment: therapeutic diphenylcyclopropenone sensitization with weekly scalp DPC. In every case, blood was obtained before the patch test was applied. Unique molecular identifiers were affixed to discrete cDNA molecules within the library. Via MiXCR, TCRdb re-called the RACE reads, giving one row per CDR3 protein. The sample includes fewer than 300,000 distinct CDR3 sequences, about 8.6% of them seen just once.

This TCR was recovered from a woman aged 40 to 49 with alopecia areata. Some clones in this sample may be carry-over from other donors' samples. This chain uses TRBV2 with TRBJ1-3; possibly TRBD1 for D (6 bases). Sequences were derived from whole blood, sampled in connection with sensitization to the hapten diphenylcyclopropenone (DPC). CDR3 protein: CASSEGGQSGNTIYF. The CDR3 bases are TGTGCCAGCAGTGAAGGCGGACAGTCGGGAAACACCATATATTTT.